This T cell receptor (beta chain) came from a study of blood T cell repertoires in COVID-19. Study-wide context: Acute-phase and convalescent COVID-19 samples originated in the United States, Italy and Spain. Sources were T cells, B-cell-depleted T cells, or PBMCs; the material itself was cDNA or gDNA.

The CDR3 sequence is 16 residues long. Germline-derived CDR1 and CDR2 are MNHNS and SASEGT. Trimming shortened V by 2 bases and J by 8 bases, and 19 bases separated the two germline ends. Sequencing was performed with immunoSEQ multiplex PCR; in TCRdb, only in-frame clones are kept and a portion is missing. The sample includes around 78,000 clones, roughly 82% of them seen just once. What was sequenced was peripheral blood. This chain links TRBV6-1 with TRBJ2-1; possibly TRBD2 for D (6 bases). The receptor's source is a human donor in a cohort sampled during active COVID-19. The DNA of the CDR3 is TGTGCCAGCAGTGAATGGGCAGGGAGGAGCTCGGATGAGCAGTTCTTC. Its translation: CASSEWAGRSSDEQFF.